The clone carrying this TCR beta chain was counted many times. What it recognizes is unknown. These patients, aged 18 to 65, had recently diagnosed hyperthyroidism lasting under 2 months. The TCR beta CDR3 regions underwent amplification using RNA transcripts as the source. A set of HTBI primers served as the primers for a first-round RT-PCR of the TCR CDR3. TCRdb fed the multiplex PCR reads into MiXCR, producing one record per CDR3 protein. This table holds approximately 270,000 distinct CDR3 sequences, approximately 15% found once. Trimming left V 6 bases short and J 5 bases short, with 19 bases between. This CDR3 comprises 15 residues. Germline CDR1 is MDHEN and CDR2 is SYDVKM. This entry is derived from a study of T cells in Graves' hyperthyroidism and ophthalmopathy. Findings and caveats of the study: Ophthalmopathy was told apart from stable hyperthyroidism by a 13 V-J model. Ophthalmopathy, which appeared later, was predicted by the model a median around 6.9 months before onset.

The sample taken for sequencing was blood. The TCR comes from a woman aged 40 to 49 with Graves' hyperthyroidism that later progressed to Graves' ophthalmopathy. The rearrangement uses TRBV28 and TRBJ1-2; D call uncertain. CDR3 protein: CASRPTPTHLYGYTF. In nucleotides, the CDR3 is TGTGCCAGCAGACCGACTCCCACCCATTTATATGGCTACACCTTC.